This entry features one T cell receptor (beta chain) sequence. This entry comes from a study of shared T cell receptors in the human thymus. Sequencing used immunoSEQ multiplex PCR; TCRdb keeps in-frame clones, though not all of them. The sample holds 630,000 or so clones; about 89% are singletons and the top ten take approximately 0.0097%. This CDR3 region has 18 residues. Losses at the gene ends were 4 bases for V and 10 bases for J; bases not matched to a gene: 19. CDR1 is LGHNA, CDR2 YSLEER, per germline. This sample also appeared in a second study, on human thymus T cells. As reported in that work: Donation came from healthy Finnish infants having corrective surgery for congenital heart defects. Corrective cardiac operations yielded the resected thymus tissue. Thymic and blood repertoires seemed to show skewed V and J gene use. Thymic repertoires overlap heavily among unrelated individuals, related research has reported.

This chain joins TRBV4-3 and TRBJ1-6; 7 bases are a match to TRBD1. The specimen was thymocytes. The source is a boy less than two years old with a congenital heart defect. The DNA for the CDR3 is TGCGCCAGCAGCCCTTCACATGGGACAGCCAGGATAGGGTCACCCCTCCACTTT. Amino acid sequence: CASSPSHGTARIGSPLHF.